The clone carrying this T cell receptor (beta chain) has more than one count but fewer than ten. The germline gives CDR1 SGHAT, CDR2 FQNNGV. This CDR3 has 16 amino acids. The PCR used 60 Vbeta and 13 Jbeta primers. TCRdb's table, derived via immunoSEQ multiplex PCR, lists solely in-frame clones and lacks some. The sample contains over 90,000 clones, roughly two thirds of which appear only once. The data derive from a study of cytomegalovirus exposure and HLA in healthy donors. The receptor's source is a woman in her forties or fifties in good health and CMV-seropositive. The sample comprised PBMCs. The V call is TRBV11-2, the J call TRBJ2-5, with a tentative D call TRBD2 (5 bases). The J call may be faulty, since TRBJ2-7 better matches the DNA end. Here the CDR3 DNA reads TGTGCCAGCAGCTTAGATTCAGCGGAACTACCCTACGAGCAGTACTTC. This encodes CASSLDSAELPYEQYF.